One and the same sample provided the 30 T cell receptor beta chains below, sequenced in a study of blood T cell repertoires in COVID-19. This table comes from immunoSEQ multiplex PCR, and its TCRdb copy is limited to in-frame clones, with some not included. Here the sample spans more than 250,000 clones, roughly 85% being singletons. Sequenced: peripheral blood. The receptors were gathered from a man over 45 with active or convalescent COVID-19.

The chain joins TRBV28 to TRBJ1-2; D is possibly TRBD1 (5 bases). The V and J ends lost 4 bases and 0 bases respectively, with 21 bases between them. The V gene's germline CDR1 is MDHEN and CDR2 SYDVKM. The length of the CDR3 is 18 residues. The CDR3 here is CASSSPWVGGESNYGYTF. The DNA of the CDR3 is TGTGCCAGCAGTTCACCCTGGGTGGGGGGAGAATCTAACTATGGCTACACCTTC.

The chain combines TRBV30 with TRBJ1-4; 8 nucleotides agree with TRBD1. Germline V gene data show CDR1 as GTSNPN and CDR2 as SVGIG (reference sequence). CDR3 length equals 15 residues. The ends lost 1 base at V and 5 bases at J; junction bases unmatched: 6. In nucleotides, the CDR3 is TGTGCCTGGAGTGCTTCAGGGGGCTTGAATGAAAAACTGTTTTTT. Translation: CAWSASGGLNEKLFF.

The V gene is TRBV28, the J gene TRBJ1-5; 9 bases fit TRBD1. Germline assignment: CDR1 MDHEN and CDR2 SYDVKM. The CDR3 runs to 14 residues. The V and J ends lost 6 bases and 5 bases, in that order; junction bases with no gene match: 5. CDR3 nucleotides: TGTGCCAGCAGAACGGGACAGGGAGATCAGCCCCAGCATTTT. Translating it yields CASRTGQGDQPQHF.

The chain joins TRBV10-2 to TRBJ2-7, with TRBD2 identical over 14 bases. CDR3 length equals 16 residues. V was clipped by 6 bases and J by 0 bases; unmatched bases: 4. Germline CDR1 reads WSHSY; CDR2 reads SAAADI. In DNA, the CDR3 is TGCGCCAGCAGCGGACTAGCGGGAGGCAACTCCTACGAGCAGTACTTC. Translating it yields CASSGLAGGNSYEQYF.

This chain links TRBV27 with TRBJ2-7; 7 bases agree with TRBD2. The V gene end was trimmed by 5 bases and the J gene end by 11 bases; junction bases not matched to a gene: 18. Germline CDR1 MNHEY, CDR2 SMNVEV (reference sequence). The CDR3 runs 15 residues. The CDR3 sequence is CASSLTRESRRREYF. The CDR3 region has the DNA TGTGCCAGCAGTCTAACGCGGGAGTCCAGGCGGCGTGAGTACTTC.

This clone came up once. This rearrangement joins TRBV5-6 to TRBJ1-2, with TRBD1 matching over 9 bases. V gave up 0 bases and J gave up 8 bases; unmatched junction bases: 5. This CDR3 has 14 amino acids. Germline V CDR1 and CDR2: SGHDT, YYEEEE. CDR3 sequence reads: CASSLVGTGSGYTF. The CDR3, as DNA: TGTGCCAGCAGCTTGGTCGGGACAGGGTCCGGCTACACCTTC.

The rearrangement joins TRBV30 to TRBJ1-1; TRBD1 agrees at 7 bases. The V gene end was trimmed by 4 bases and the J gene end by 8 bases; junction bases not matched to a gene: 7. In germline, CDR1 is GTSNPN, CDR2 SVGIG (reference sequence). The CDR3 extends over 12 amino acids. The CDR3 region has the DNA TGTGCCTGGATCAGTTGGACAGGAGAAGCTTTCTTT. Its translation is CAWISWTGEAFF.

The J gene is TRBJ2-1, the V gene TRBV30, with 8 bases identical to TRBD2. There are 16 residues in the CDR3. Germline CDR1 reads GTSNPN; CDR2 reads SVGIG (reference sequence). V dropped 4 bases and J dropped 0; count of bases not matched to a gene: 8. CDR3 sequence (DNA): TGTGCCTGGACCGGCGGGAGGAAAAGCTCCTACAATGAGCAGTTCTTC. Amino acids: CAWTGGRKSSYNEQFF.

The rearrangement uses TRBV6-5 and TRBJ1-2, with D perhaps TRBD1 (5 bases). Trimming pared 6 bases from V and 6 bases from J, leaving 11 bases between. CDR3 length: 12 residues. The germline V gene has CDR1 MNHEY and CDR2 SVGAGI. The CDR3 nucleotides read TGTGCCAGCAGAGGCCCGGGGGATGGCTACACCTTC. Protein product: CASRGPGDGYTF.

This clone was detected only once. J is TRBJ2-5 and V is TRBV4-1; possible D gene TRBD2, 6 bases. Germline values: CDR1 MGHRA, CDR2 YSYEKL. Trimming took off 1 base at V and 4 bases at J, with 19 bases between the two ends. The CDR3 is 17 amino acids. The CDR3 here is CASSQGRGRDWGETQYF. Written as DNA, the CDR3 is TGCGCCAGCAGCCAAGGCCGGGGTCGGGACTGGGGAGAGACCCAGTACTTC.

V usage is TRBV7-6 and J usage is TRBJ1-2; D is perhaps TRBD1 (6 bases). The V gene's germline CDR1 is SGHVS and CDR2 FNYEAQ. V dropped 11 bases and J dropped 3 bases, with 16 bases sitting between them. This CDR3 contains 13 residues. DNA for the CDR3: TGTGCCCCAGTAGAGGGGGGGGACTATGGCTACACCTTC. It encodes CAPVEGGDYGYTF.

The V call is TRBV2, the J call TRBJ2-7; TRBD1 matches at 7 bases. Germline V gene data show CDR1 as SNHLY and CDR2 as FYNNEI. J gave up 2 bases and V 5 bases, and 6 bases lay outside the gene matches. The CDR3 has 14 amino acids. The CDR3 nucleotides read TGTGCCAGCAGTTGGGACAGCATTACCTACGAGCAGTACTTC. It translates to CASSWDSITYEQYF.

The V call is TRBV3-1 (or the pseudogene TRBV3-2), the J call TRBJ1-2; D is perhaps TRBD1 (5 bases). The CDR3 extends over 15 amino acids. Trimming took off 5 bases at V and 5 bases at J, with 18 bases between the two ends. Germline V lookup: CDR1 LGHDT, CDR2 YNNKEL (reference sequence). The CDR3: CASSSPFGGGYGYTF. CDR3 nucleotide sequence: TGTGCCAGCAGCTCCCCGTTCGGGGGGGGTTATGGCTACACCTTC.

The chain couples TRBV12-5 to TRBJ1-3; D may be TRBD1 (6 bases). Trimming cost V 6 bases and J 5 bases, with 23 bases left between them. CDR1 is LGHNT, CDR2 FRNRAP, per germline. The CDR3 has 17 amino acids. In DNA form, the CDR3 reads TGTGCTAGTGGCCAAATCTCACAGGGAACTGGGAGAAACACCATATATTTT. Translating gives CASGQISQGTGRNTIYF.

The chain combines TRBV10-3 with TRBJ2-1, with a weak D call TRBD1 (6 bases). V was pared by 6 bases and J by 6 bases, with 15 bases between. The CDR3 is 14 residues long. From germline, CDR1 is ENHRY and CDR2 SYGVKD. The CDR3 DNA is TGTGCCATCAGCGAACACGGACAGTTCAATGAGCAGTTCTTC. This sequence encodes CAISEHGQFNEQFF.

The V call is TRBV2, the J call TRBJ1-5; 7 nucleotides agree with TRBD1. Germline V lookup: CDR1 SNHLY, CDR2 FYNNEI. This CDR3 has 13 amino acids. Trimming at V came to 6 bases and at J to 1 base, leaving 0 bases not matched to a gene. The CDR3, as DNA: TGTGCCAGCAGGGGACAGAGCAATCAGCCCCAGCATTTT. This translates into CASRGQSNQPQHF.

This chain joins TRBV7-9 and TRBJ2-4; perhaps TRBD1 as D (5 bases). The CDR3 contains 13 residues. The V end was cut by 4 bases, the J end by 7 bases, with 11 bases between. Looked up from germline, CDR1 is SEHNR and CDR2 is FQNEAQ (reference sequence). The CDR3 bases are TGTGCCAGCAGCTCCTCGACAGAGAACATTCAGTACTTC. Its protein product is CASSSSTENIQYF.

The chain uses TRBV5-1 and TRBJ2-3; 9 positions match TRBD1. Germline CDR1 is SGHRS and CDR2 is YFSETQ. This CDR3 is built from 16 residues. V dropped 4 bases and J dropped 2; count of bases not matched to a gene: 8. The CDR3 sequence: CASSPTGQGNTDTQYF. CDR3 bases: TGCGCCAGCAGCCCAACGGGACAGGGCAACACAGATACGCAGTATTTT. Complete variable domain (other parts from reference TRBV5-1 and TRBJ2-3): KAGVTQTPRYLIKTRGQQVTLSCSPISGHRSVSWYQQTPGQGLQFLFEYFSETQRNKGNFPGRFSGRQFSNSRSEMNVSTLELGDSALYLCASSPTGQGNTDTQYFGPGTRLTVL.

J is TRBJ2-3 and V is TRBV4-2; the D is unclear. Trimming took 1 base from V and 6 from J, leaving 8 bases between them. CDR3 length: 13 residues. From germline, CDR1 is LGHNA and CDR2 YNFKEQ. This chain's CDR3 is CASSQGRLDTQYF. DNA for the CDR3: TGTGCCAGCAGCCAAGGCAGGTTGGATACGCAGTATTTT.

The genes are TRBV11-2 and TRBJ2-1, with 15 bases identical to TRBD2. The length of the CDR3 is 17 residues. In germline, CDR1 is SGHAT, CDR2 FQNNGV. J gave up 10 bases and V 1 base, and 8 bases lay outside the gene matches. For the CDR3, the DNA is TGTGCCAGCAGCTTAGGTCCGGGACTAGCGGGGGGTAAGGAGCAGTTCTTC. Translated: CASSLGPGLAGGKEQFF.

The rearrangement joins TRBV29-1 to TRBJ2-1; 10 nucleotides agree with TRBD2. V dropped 5 bases and J dropped 1; count of bases not matched to a gene: 5. Germline V gives CDR1 SQVTM, CDR2 ANQGSEA. The CDR3 has 15 amino acids. DNA for the CDR3: TGCAGCGTTCGATTAGCGGGAGGATCCTACAATGAGCAGTTCTTC. Protein: CSVRLAGGSYNEQFF.

The chain recombines TRBV10-3 with TRBJ1-5; no reliable D call. Trimming stripped 3 bases from V and 6 bases from J, with 9 bases between. Germline assignment: CDR1 ENHRY and CDR2 SYGVKD. The CDR3 length is 13 residues. CDR3 in DNA: TGTGCCATCAGTGATGAGAGGTTTCAGCCCCAGCATTTT. Translating it yields CAISDERFQPQHF.

The chain employs TRBV7-9 and TRBJ2-7; TRBD1 aligns across 7 bases. The junction had 7 bases not matched to a gene; V was cut back by 5 bases and J by 3 bases. This CDR3 has 14 residues. Germline V gene lookup returns CDR1 SEHNR and CDR2 FQNEAQ (reference sequence). The DNA for the CDR3 is TGTGCCAGCAGCCCAGGACAGGCGCGCTACGAGCAGTACTTC. This codes for CASSPGQARYEQYF.

The CDR3 sequence: CASSVTSLETQYF. The CDR3 coding sequence is TGTGCCAGCAGCGTGACTAGTCTGGAGACCCAGTACTTC. The chain joins TRBV5-4 to TRBJ2-5; weak D call: TRBD2 (6 bases). Per the germline V gene, CDR1 is SGHNT and CDR2 is YYREEE (reference sequence). CDR3 size: 13 residues. With 4 bases removed from V and 5 bases from J, the gap between germline ends came to 12 bases.

CDR3 coding DNA: TGTGCCAGCAGCTCGACAGGGGGAGGAACCGGGGAGCTGTTTTTT. Protein: CASSSTGGGTGELFF. The V and J genes are TRBV7-3 and TRBJ2-2, with 9 nucleotides matching TRBD1. V trimming: 4 bases; J trimming: 5 bases; junction bases outside the gene matches: 5. Germline assignment: CDR1 SGHTA and CDR2 FQGTGA. This CDR3 contains 15 residues.

The chain joins TRBV7-6 to TRBJ2-7; no reliable D call. The germline gives CDR1 SGHVS, CDR2 FNYEAQ. The CDR3 spans 16 residues. With 5 bases removed from V and 0 bases from J, the gap between germline ends came to 17 bases. The CDR3 sequence is CASSATLGGSSYEQYF. The CDR3 DNA follows: TGTGCCAGCAGCGCAACGCTAGGTGGAAGCTCCTACGAGCAGTACTTC.

CDR3 DNA: TGTGCCAGCAGAACCCCCGGGGGGACCCAGTACTTC. Protein sequence: CASRTPGGTQYF. The rearrangement joins TRBV28 to TRBJ2-5; tentatively, D is TRBD2 (6 bases). This CDR3 region has 12 residues. V was shortened by 6 bases and J by 7 bases, with 12 bases between the two germline ends. Germline V gene lookup returns CDR1 MDHEN and CDR2 SYDVKM. The full variable domain, its missing parts supplied by reference TRBV28 and TRBJ2-5, is DVKVTQSSRYLVKRTGEKVFLECVQDMDHENMFWYRQDPGLGLRLIYFSYDVKMKEKGDIPEGYSVSREKKERFSLILESASTNQTSMYLCASRTPGGTQYFGPGTRLLVL.

V gene TRBV28 combines with J gene TRBJ1-2; D gene uncertain. Trimming took 2 bases from V and 4 from J, leaving 8 bases between them. CDR3 length equals 13 residues. CDR1 is MDHEN, CDR2 SYDVKM, per germline. CDR3 sequence reads: CASSLSGSYGYTF. In DNA, the CDR3 is TGTGCCAGCAGTTTAAGCGGCAGCTATGGCTACACCTTC.

This sequence joins TRBV7-8 and TRBJ2-7; TRBD2 agrees at 8 bases. The CDR3 is 14 amino acids. Germline assignment: CDR1 SGHVS and CDR2 FQNEAQ. V gave up 5 bases and J gave up 2 bases; unmatched junction bases: 5. CDR3 in DNA: TGTGCCAGCAGCCCGGGGGGGGGACCCTACGAGCAGTACTTC. Translating it yields CASSPGGGPYEQYF.

This clone was picked up a small number of times. The chain couples TRBV2 to TRBJ1-1; D ambiguous. V was shortened by 10 bases and J by 1 base, with 13 bases between the two germline ends. Per the germline V gene, CDR1 is SNHLY and CDR2 is FYNNEI. This CDR3 region has 13 residues. The CDR3 protein is CATHTAPNTEAFF. The CDR3 DNA is TGTGCCACCCATACAGCCCCGAACACTGAAGCTTTCTTT. Based on the CDR3 plus reference TRBV2 and TRBJ1-1, the full variable domain is EPEVTQTPSHQVTQMGQEVILRCVPISNHLYFYWYRQILGQKVEFLVSFYNNEISEKSEIFDDQFSVERPDGSNFTLKIRSTKLEDSAMYFCATHTAPNTEAFFGQGTRLTVV.